This note documents a single TCR beta chain sequence. Its target is unknown. The junction had 11 bases not matched to a gene; V was cut back by 6 bases and J by 4 bases. This CDR3 contains 16 residues. The germline V gene encodes CDR1 MDHEN and CDR2 SYDVKM. Vbeta (60) and Jbeta (13) primers were used in the PCR. Here immunoSEQ multiplex PCR was the method, and the copy in TCRdb shows in-frame clones only, minus some. The sample lists 98,000 or so clones; approximately 79% were seen once. These data come from a study of cytomegalovirus exposure and HLA in healthy donors. Points from the study as a whole: It was confirmed in vitro that a few of the CMV-associated chains were specific for CMV antigens. Certain indistinguishable V segments, among them TRBV6-2 and TRBV6-3, were excluded.

Sequencing used PBMCs. This receptor was taken from a man between 60 and 75 years old in good health and CMV-seropositive. The chain links TRBV28 to TRBJ1-2; 10 positions match TRBD1. This CDR3 reads CASSSSGTGEGYGYTF. The CDR3 DNA is TGTGCCAGCAGCTCCTCCGGGACAGGGGAGGGCTATGGCTACACCTTC.